The entry that follows covers one T cell receptor (beta chain) sequence. The antigen is unknown. Trimming removed 7 bases from V and 3 bases from J, with 12 bases in between. Per germline, CDR1 SNHLY and CDR2 FYNNEI. The CDR3 has 14 amino acids. Preparation of the TCRbeta library involved a method that used unique molecular identifiers. TCRdb reprocessed the PCR reads via MiXCR and lists one record per CDR3 protein. This sample has about 900,000 distinct CDR3 sequences, with roughly 29% found just once. This sample stems from a study of T-cell reconstitution after alpha-beta-depleted transplantation in children. Study observations and caveats: From newly produced T cells came most of the T-cell counts and diversity one year after transplant.

The sequenced sample was PBMCs, mostly from graft donor cells, obtained 360 days after TCRalphabeta/CD19-depleted stem cell transplant. The chain joins TRBV2 to TRBJ2-2, with D possibly matching TRBD2 (6 bases). This clonotype was sampled from a boy under three years old who had a stem cell transplant for SCID, so the T cells may come from the graft donor. CDR3 region: CASTEEGYTGELFF. In DNA form, the CDR3 reads TGTGCCAGCACCGAGGAGGGGTACACCGGGGAGCTGTTTTTT.